The 8 T cell receptor beta chains below come from one sample, sequenced in a study of cytotoxic CD8 clonotypes in ibrutinib-treated CLL. The data were produced by immunoSEQ multiplex PCR, yet TCRdb's version contains in-frame clones alone and is incomplete. The table records 100,000 to 150,000 clones, 80% to 90% of them present only once. Sample: PBMCs, taken after 24 months of ibrutinib treatment. Every receptor here comes from a human donor with chronic lymphocytic leukemia.

V usage is TRBV9 and J usage is TRBJ2-5, with TRBD2 identical over 8 bases. J was trimmed by 4 bases and V by 3 bases; bases with no gene match: 5. Germline CDR1 reads SGDLS; CDR2 reads YYNGEE. The CDR3 length is 14 residues. CDR3 DNA: TGTGCCAGCAGCGCTCGGGGGGGCCCAGAGACCCAGTACTTC. Translation: CASSARGGPETQYF.

This chain joins TRBV28 and TRBJ2-7, with 8 bases that match TRBD2. The CDR3 has 16 residues. V dropped 4 bases and J dropped 7; count of bases not matched to a gene: 15. Germline CDR1 reads MDHEN; CDR2 reads SYDVKM. CDR3 loop: CASSSALAGPAKEQYF. For the CDR3, the DNA is TGTGCCAGCAGTTCAGCCCTAGCGGGTCCTGCAAAGGAGCAGTACTTC.

J is TRBJ1-4 and V is TRBV19; perhaps TRBD1 as D (6 bases). V gave up 5 bases and J gave up 2 bases, with 15 bases separating them. CDR3 length: 16 amino acids. The germline V gene has CDR1 LNHDA and CDR2 SQIVND (reference sequence). The CDR3 sequence: CASSDLRGSTNEKLFF. The CDR3 bases are TGTGCCAGTAGTGACCTCAGGGGTTCTACTAATGAAAAACTGTTTTTT. The variable domain in full, completed from reference TRBV19 and TRBJ1-4, reads DGGITQSPKYLFRKEGQNVTLSCEQNLNHDAMYWYRQDPGQGLRLIYYSQIVNDFQKGDIAEGYSVSREKKESFPLTVTSAQKNPTAFYLCASSDLRGSTNEKLFFGSGTQLSVL.

This clone has only a few counts. The chain joins TRBV10-3 to TRBJ2-2; the match to TRBD2 covers 8 bases. This CDR3 region has 14 residues. V shed 10 bases and J 5 bases; nucleotides not matched to a gene: 9. Germline CDR1 reads ENHRY; CDR2 reads SYGVKD. The CDR3 loop is CATTGTSKTGELFF. DNA for the CDR3: TGTGCCACGACCGGGACTAGTAAAACCGGGGAGCTGTTTTTT.

The gene calls are TRBV12-5 and TRBJ2-1; 9 bases map to TRBD1. After removal of 1 base from V and 5 bases from J, the junction contained 3 bases not matched to a gene. The germline CDR1 and CDR2 sequences are LGHNT and FRNRAP. The CDR3 runs to 15 residues. In nucleotides, the CDR3 is TGTGCTAGTGGTTTGGGAACAGGGGGCAACAATGAGCAGTTCTTC. It codes for CASGLGTGGNNEQFF.

V and J are TRBV5-1 and TRBJ2-2; tentative D call: TRBD2 (6 bases). V was pared by 0 bases and J by 5 bases, with 11 bases between. The CDR3 has 15 amino acids. Germline CDR1 reads SGHRS; CDR2 reads YFSETQ. This CDR3 is CASSLGSGRTGELFF. For the CDR3, the DNA is TGCGCCAGCAGCTTGGGTAGCGGCAGGACCGGGGAGCTGTTTTTT.

The gene calls are TRBV2 and TRBJ2-7; the D gene is possibly TRBD1 (7 bases). The V end lost 6 bases, the J end lost 7 bases, and 19 bases lay between the germline ends. There are 14 residues in the CDR3. Germline CDR1 and CDR2: SNHLY and FYNNEI. The CDR3 loop reads CASSPRQGAGEQYF. In nucleotides, the CDR3 is TGTGCCAGCAGCCCGCGACAGGGTGCGGGAGAGCAGTACTTC.

J is TRBJ1-1 and V is TRBV9, with D uncertain. Between the trimmed V and J ends, which lost 0 bases and 4 bases, there was a span of 10 bases. This CDR3 has 14 residues. Germline assignment: CDR1 SGDLS and CDR2 YYNGEE. CDR3 nucleotides: TGTGCCAGCAGCGTAGATCAGCGAGGCACTGAAGCTTTCTTT. It translates to CASSVDQRGTEAFF. Together with reference TRBV9 and TRBJ1-1, the CDR3 gives the full variable domain: DSGVTQTPKHLITATGQRVTLRCSPRSGDLSVYWYQQSLDQGLQFLIQYYNGEERAKGNILERFSAQQFPDLHSELNLSSLELGDSALYFCASSVDQRGTEAFFGQGTRLTVV.